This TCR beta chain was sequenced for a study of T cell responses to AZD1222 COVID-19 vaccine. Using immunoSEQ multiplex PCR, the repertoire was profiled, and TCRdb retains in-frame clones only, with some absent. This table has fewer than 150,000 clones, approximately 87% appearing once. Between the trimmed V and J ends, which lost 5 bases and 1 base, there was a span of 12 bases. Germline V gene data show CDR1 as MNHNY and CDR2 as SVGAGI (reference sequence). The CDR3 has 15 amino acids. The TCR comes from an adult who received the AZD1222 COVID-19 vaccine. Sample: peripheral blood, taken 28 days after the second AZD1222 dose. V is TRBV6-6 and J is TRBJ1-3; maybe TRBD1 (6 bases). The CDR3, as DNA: TGTGCCAGCAGTCAACAGGGAACATCTGGAAACACCATATATTTT. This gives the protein CASSQQGTSGNTIYF.